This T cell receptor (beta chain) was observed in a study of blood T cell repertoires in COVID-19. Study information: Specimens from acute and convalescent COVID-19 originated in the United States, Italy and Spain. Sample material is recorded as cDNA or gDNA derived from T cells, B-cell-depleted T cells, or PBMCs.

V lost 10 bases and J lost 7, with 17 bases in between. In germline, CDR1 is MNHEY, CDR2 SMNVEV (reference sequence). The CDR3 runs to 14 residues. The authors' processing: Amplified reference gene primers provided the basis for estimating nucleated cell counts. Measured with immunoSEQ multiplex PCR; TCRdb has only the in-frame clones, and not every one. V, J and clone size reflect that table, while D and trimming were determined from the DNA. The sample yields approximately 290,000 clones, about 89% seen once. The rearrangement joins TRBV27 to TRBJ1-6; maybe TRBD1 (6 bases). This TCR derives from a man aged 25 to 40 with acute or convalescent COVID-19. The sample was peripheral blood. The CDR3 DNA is TGTGCCACCACATCGGGGGGCGCAAATTCACCCCTCCACTTT. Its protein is CATTSGGANSPLHF.